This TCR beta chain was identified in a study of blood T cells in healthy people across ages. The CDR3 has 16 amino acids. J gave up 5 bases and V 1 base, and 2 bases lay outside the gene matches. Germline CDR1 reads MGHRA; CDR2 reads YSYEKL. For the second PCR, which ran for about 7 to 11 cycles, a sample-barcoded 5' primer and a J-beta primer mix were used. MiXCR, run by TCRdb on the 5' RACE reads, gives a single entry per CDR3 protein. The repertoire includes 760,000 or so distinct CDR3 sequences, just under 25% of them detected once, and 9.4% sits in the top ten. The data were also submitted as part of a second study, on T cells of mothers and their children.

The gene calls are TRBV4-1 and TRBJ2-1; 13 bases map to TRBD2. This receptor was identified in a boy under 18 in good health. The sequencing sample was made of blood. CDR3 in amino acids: CASSQATSGGDNEQFF. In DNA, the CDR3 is TGCGCCAGCAGCCAAGCTACTAGCGGGGGGGACAATGAGCAGTTCTTC.